Listed below are T cell receptor beta chains from one sample, sequenced in a study of blood T cell repertoires in COVID-19. The method was immunoSEQ multiplex PCR; TCRdb's version includes in-frame clones alone and lacks a portion of them. Found here are over 120,000 clones, just under 85% of them singletons; the top ten hold more than 8.5%. Specimen: PBMCs or T cells enriched from blood (not recorded which). Receptor source: a man aged 45-60 years who had recovered from COVID-19. The CDR3 runs from the conserved cysteine through the conserved F or W. A D gene is named only where the DNA matches it firmly. A row's size may be missing; if present it is once, few, many or a size class.

clone_size | j_call | d_call | v_call | cdr3_aa | cdr3_nt
- | TRBJ2-2 | TRBD2 | TRBV6-2/TRBV6-3 | CASSIPGTSGGMNTGELFF | TGTGCCAGCAGCATCCCCGGGACTAGCGGGGGGATGAACACCGGGGAGCTGTTTTTT
- | TRBJ2-1 | - | TRBV6-5 | CASPPQYEQFF | TGTGCCAGCCCCCCCCAATATGAGCAGTTCTTC
- | TRBJ1-2 | - | TRBV28 | CASSSSAGLRHGYTF | TGTGCCAGCAGTTCATCGGCAGGTTTAAGACATGGCTACACCTTC
- | TRBJ1-6 | - | TRBV2 | CASSEVQGKSYNSPLHF | TGTGCCAGCAGTGAGGTCCAGGGTAAGTCCTATAATTCACCCCTCCACTTT
- | TRBJ2-3 | TRBD2 | TRBV10-3 | CAIRGRGSTPGDTQYF | TGTGCCATCAGGGGGAGGGGTTCCACCCCAGGAGATACGCAGTATTTT
- | TRBJ2-5 | - | TRBV7-9 | CASSLIDNKETQYF | TGTGCCAGCAGCTTAATCGACAACAAAGAGACCCAGTACTTC
- | TRBJ2-2 | - | TRBV10-3 | CAISELRANGGLTGELFF | TGTGCCATCAGTGAGTTAAGGGCTAACGGGGGACTCACCGGGGAGCTGTTTTTT
- | TRBJ2-3 | TRBD2 | TRBV19 | CASQAGGEDTQYF | TGTGCCAGTCAAGCGGGGGGGGAAGATACGCAGTATTTT
- | TRBJ1-2 | - | TRBV11-2 | CASSLVVAGKNYGYTF | TGTGCCAGCAGCTTAGTCGTGGCAGGGAAGAACTATGGCTACACCTTC
once | TRBJ2-3 | TRBD2 | TRBV4-1 | CASSPGLADTQYF | TGCGCCAGCAGCCCGGGACTAGCAGATACGCAGTATTTT
few | TRBJ2-3 | TRBD2 | TRBV30 | CAWRRGGQAPDTQYF | TGTGCCTGGAGACGGGGGGGCCAGGCCCCAGATACGCAGTATTTT
- | TRBJ2-5 | - | TRBV3-1/TRBV3-2 | CASSPHGEETQYF | TGTGCCAGCAGCCCCCACGGGGAAGAGACCCAGTACTTC
- | TRBJ1-1 | - | TRBV12-3/TRBV12-4 | CASSRTVTEAFF | TGTGCCAGCAGTCGGACAGTCACTGAAGCTTTCTTT
- | TRBJ1-2 | - | TRBV10-3 | CAISSGTESYGYTF | TGTGCCATCAGTTCCGGGACTGAAAGCTATGGCTACACCTTC
- | TRBJ2-5 | TRBD1 | TRBV10-3 | CAIRPGQGGETQYF | TGTGCCATCAGGCCGGGACAGGGGGGCGAGACCCAGTACTTC